Below, one TCR beta chain is given with its context. This clonotype appeared once. This receptor's antigen is unknown. Base quality data are lacking; no much larger clone is found one base away. CDR1 and CDR2 were assigned from the germline V gene as MNHNS and SASEGT. Counted from cysteine to phenylalanine, this CDR3 has 13 amino acids. The read is trimmed to its CDR3 DNA, 39 bases read in frame from base 1. These data come from a study of post-analysis software for immune sequencing data (dated by TCRdb to between 2014 and 2017). Broadly, across the study: Recorded disease courses included relapsing-remitting, secondary progressive and progressive-relapsing multiple sclerosis, with some patients lacking subtype annotation. The patient repertoires were compared against approximately ten previously published healthy control repertoires obtained from donors aged about 6 to 28 years. A subset of samples was prepared in parallel using single-end sample barcoding, then pooled and co-amplified after Illumina adapter ligation.

To demonstrate the VDJtools post-analysis software, the study profiled TCR beta repertoires from the peripheral blood of about a dozen young patients with multiple sclerosis. Multiple sclerosis patients were children and adolescents aged about 6 to 17 years. Library prep was done by PCR. Sequencing used an Illumina HiSeq 2500. Unique molecular identifiers were incorporated into TCR beta cDNA libraries to reduce PCR and sequencing biases. Per 1 to 10 million input T cells, some 500,000 cDNA molecules were obtained, such that each molecule approximated one T cell. The patient libraries were prepared and sequenced with the same protocol used for the earlier healthy control dataset. Within a given batch, samples were prepared together, multiplexed and sequenced on the same HiSeq lane. Per the source publication's procedure: Raw barcoded reads were processed with MIGEC, and single-read molecular identifier groups were discarded before consensus assembly and CDR3 extraction. VDJtools was used for post-analysis of the clonotype tables, with diversity normalized by down-sampling every dataset to the smallest sample size. In repertoire overlap clustering, CDR3 amino acid sequences, but not nucleotide sequences, were matched to correct batch-related cross-sample contamination. TCRdb reanalyzed the raw reads on its own, using fastp at Q25 for trimming and MiXCR for clone calling, and kept in-frame beta chains. Duplicate CDR3 protein sequences are folded into a single record with the most common DNA and genes. What appears here as the V and J calls and clone size reflects TCRdb's work, not the paper's. The sample includes 750,000 to 950,000 distinct CDR3 sequences, with just over 45% observed a single time. Together, the top ten hold around 4.7% of the sample.

The paper's findings and limits, for the study overall: Direct clustering with F measure showed strong co-clustering of samples prepared in the same batch, prompting a batch-effect correction. The control group was slightly older than the multiple sclerosis patient group. Normalized Chao1 diversity was significantly lower in multiple sclerosis patients than controls, suggesting substantial peripheral T-cell clonal expansion. Four or five TRBV segments, including TRBV5-6, TRBV5-1 and TRBV20-1, were significantly more frequent in patients than controls.

The chain is made from TRBV6-1 and TRBJ2-5; 9 of the junction bases match TRBD2. The better agreement between TRBJ2-7 and the DNA end casts doubt on the J call. This TCR came from a girl between 5 and 17 years old with multiple sclerosis. Specimen: blood. CDR3 reads: CASYSGSGDEQYF. The DNA is as follows: TGTGCCAGTTATAGCGGGAGTGGTGACGAGCAGTACTTC.